The T cell receptor beta chain under discussion was sequenced for a study of shared clonotypes between healthy human individuals. Across the whole study: The donors, a couple of women and a few men, were aged 18 to 49.

Germline-derived CDR1 and CDR2 are MNHNS and SASEGT. CDR3 size: 15 residues. Between the trimmed V and J ends, which lost 3 bases and 6 bases, there was a span of 17 bases. Here immunoSEQ multiplex PCR was the method, and the copy in TCRdb shows in-frame clones only, minus some. The data contain 2 million to 2.5 million clones, 90% to 95% of them singletons. CD4+ cells yielded CD45RA+ naive and CD45RA-negative memory subsets. Findings and caveats of the study: Read depth was anticipated to influence clonotype sharing among donors.

A note on this clone: As yet, its antigen is unknown.

The sequencing input was naive CD4+ T cells from PBMCs. The subset: CD45RA+ positively selected. The receptor was isolated from a young man in good health. Some clones in this sample may be carry-over from other donors' samples. This chain joins TRBV6-1 and TRBJ1-1, with TRBD1 as a possible D gene (6 bases). The CDR3 here is CASSDRGQGYAEAFF. CDR3 bases: TGTGCCAGCAGTGATCGGGGGCAGGGATATGCTGAAGCTTTCTTT.